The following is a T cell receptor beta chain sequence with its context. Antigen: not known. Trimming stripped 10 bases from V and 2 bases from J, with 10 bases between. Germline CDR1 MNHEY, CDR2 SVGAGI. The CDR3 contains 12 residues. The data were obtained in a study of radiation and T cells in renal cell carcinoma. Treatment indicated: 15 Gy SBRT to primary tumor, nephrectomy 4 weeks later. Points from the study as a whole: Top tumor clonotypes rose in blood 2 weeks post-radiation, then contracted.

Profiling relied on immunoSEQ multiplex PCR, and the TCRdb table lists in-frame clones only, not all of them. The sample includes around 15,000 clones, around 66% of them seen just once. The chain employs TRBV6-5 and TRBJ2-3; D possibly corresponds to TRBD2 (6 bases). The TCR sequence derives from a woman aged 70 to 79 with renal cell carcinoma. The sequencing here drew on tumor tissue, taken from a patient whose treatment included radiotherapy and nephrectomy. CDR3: CATGRNTDTQYF. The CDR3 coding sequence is TGTGCCACAGGGAGGAACACAGATACGCAGTATTTT.